This T cell receptor beta chain was sequenced in a study of shared clonotypes between healthy human individuals. Germline-derived CDR1 and CDR2 are LNHDA and SQIVND (reference sequence). The CDR3 has 15 residues. V was trimmed by 2 bases and J by 3 bases, leaving 14 bases between them. Unsorted PBMC DNA was sequenced on ten immunoSEQ deep assay plates. TCRdb's copy holds only in-frame clones and misses some; the assay was immunoSEQ multiplex PCR. This table holds about 480,000 clones, 75% to 80% found once. The V gene is TRBV19, the J gene TRBJ2-7; D is perhaps TRBD1 (7 bases). The specimen sequenced was PBMCs. This receptor was taken from a woman in her thirties or forties in good health. Some clones in this sample may be carry-over from other donors' samples. CDR3 region: CASSIPGGKGYEQYF. CDR3 nucleotide sequence: TGTGCCAGTAGTATACCAGGGGGGAAGGGCTACGAGCAGTACTTC.